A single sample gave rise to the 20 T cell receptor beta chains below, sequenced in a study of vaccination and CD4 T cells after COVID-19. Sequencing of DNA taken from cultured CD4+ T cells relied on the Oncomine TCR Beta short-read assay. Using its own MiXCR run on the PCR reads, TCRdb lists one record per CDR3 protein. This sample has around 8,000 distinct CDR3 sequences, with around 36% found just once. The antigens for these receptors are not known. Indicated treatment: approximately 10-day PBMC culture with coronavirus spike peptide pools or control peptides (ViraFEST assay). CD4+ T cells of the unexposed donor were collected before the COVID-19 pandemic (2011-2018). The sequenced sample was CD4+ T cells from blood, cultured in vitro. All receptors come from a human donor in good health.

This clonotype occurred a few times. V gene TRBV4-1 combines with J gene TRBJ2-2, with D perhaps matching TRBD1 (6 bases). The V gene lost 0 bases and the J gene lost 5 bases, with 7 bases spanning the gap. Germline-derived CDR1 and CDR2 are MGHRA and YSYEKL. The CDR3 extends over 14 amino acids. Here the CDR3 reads CASSQDQGTGELFF. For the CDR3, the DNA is TGCGCCAGCAGCCAAGATCAGGGGACCGGGGAGCTGTTTTTT.

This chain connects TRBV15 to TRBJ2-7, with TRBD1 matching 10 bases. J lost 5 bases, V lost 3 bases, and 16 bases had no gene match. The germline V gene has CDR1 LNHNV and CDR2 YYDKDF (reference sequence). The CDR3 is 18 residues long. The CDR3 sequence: CATSSALKGGQGWHEQYF. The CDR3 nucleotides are TGTGCCACCAGCAGCGCCCTAAAGGGGGGACAGGGGTGGCACGAGCAGTACTTC.

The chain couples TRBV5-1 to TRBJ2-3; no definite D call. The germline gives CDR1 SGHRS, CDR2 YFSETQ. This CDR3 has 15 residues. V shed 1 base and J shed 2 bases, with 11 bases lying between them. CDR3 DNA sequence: TGCGCCAGCAGCTTGTCAGGACCAGTCACAGATACGCAGTATTTT. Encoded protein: CASSLSGPVTDTQYF. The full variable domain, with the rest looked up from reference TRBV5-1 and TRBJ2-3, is KAGVTQTPRYLIKTRGQQVTLSCSPISGHRSVSWYQQTPGQGLQFLFEYFSETQRNKGNFPGRFSGRQFSNSRSEMNVSTLELGDSALYLCASSLSGPVTDTQYFGPGTRLTVL.

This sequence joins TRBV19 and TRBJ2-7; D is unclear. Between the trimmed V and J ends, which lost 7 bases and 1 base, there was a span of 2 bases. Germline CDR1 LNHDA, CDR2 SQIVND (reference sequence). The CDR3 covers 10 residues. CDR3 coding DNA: TGTGCCAGTATGTCCTACGAGCAGTACTTC. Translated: CASMSYEQYF.

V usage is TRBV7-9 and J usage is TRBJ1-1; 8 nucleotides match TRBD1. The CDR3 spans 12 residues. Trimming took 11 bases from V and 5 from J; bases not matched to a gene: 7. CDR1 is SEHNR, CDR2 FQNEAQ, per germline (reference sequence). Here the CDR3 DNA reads TGTGCCGGCGCACAGGGGGGGACTGAAGCTTTCTTT. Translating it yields CAGAQGGTEAFF.

DNA for the CDR3: TGTGCCATTGACAGGGGAATTTACGCAGATACGCAGTATTTT. It specifies CAIDRGIYADTQYF. V is TRBV6-1 and J is TRBJ2-3, with 8 bases identical to TRBD1. The V gene's germline CDR1 is MNHNS and CDR2 SASEGT. Trimming at V came to 10 bases and at J to 4 bases, leaving 10 bases not matched to a gene. This CDR3 spans 14 amino acids.

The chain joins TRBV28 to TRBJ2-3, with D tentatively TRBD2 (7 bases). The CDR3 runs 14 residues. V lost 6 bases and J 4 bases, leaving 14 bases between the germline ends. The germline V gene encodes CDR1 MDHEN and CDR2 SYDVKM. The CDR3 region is CASSGGLRPDTQYF. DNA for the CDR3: TGTGCCAGCAGCGGGGGGCTCCGCCCAGATACGCAGTATTTT.

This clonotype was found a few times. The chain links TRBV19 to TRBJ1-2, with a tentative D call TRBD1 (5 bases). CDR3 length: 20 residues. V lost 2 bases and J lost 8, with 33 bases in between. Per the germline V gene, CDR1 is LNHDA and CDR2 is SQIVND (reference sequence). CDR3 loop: CASSIRGGDPETSLKKGYTF. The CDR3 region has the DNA TGTGCCAGTAGTATACGGGGCGGGGACCCCGAAACTTCCTTGAAAAAGGGCTACACCTTC.

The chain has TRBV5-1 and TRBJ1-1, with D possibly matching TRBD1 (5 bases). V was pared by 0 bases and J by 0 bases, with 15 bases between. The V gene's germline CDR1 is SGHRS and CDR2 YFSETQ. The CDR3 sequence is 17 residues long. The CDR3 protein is CASSLVAGALMNTEAFF. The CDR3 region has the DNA TGCGCCAGCAGCTTGGTTGCCGGGGCCCTCATGAACACTGAAGCTTTCTTT. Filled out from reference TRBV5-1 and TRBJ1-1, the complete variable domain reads KAGVTQTPRYLIKTRGQQVTLSCSPISGHRSVSWYQQTPGQGLQFLFEYFSETQRNKGNFPGRFSGRQFSNSRSEMNVSTLELGDSALYLCASSLVAGALMNTEAFFGQGTRLTVV.

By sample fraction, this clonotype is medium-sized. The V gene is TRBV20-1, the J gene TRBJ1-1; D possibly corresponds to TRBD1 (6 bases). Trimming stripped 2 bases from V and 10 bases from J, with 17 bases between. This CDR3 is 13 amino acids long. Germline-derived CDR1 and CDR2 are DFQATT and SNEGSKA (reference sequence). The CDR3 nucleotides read TGCAGTGCTAGAAATCCGGACAGAGGGGCAGCTTTCTTT. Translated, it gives CSARNPDRGAAFF.

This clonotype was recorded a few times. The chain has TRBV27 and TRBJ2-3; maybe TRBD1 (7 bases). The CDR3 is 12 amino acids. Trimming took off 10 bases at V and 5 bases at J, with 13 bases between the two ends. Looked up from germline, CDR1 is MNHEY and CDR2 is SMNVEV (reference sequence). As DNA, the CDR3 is TGTGCCATCAGGGGGGTTAGAGATACGCAGTATTTT. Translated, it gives CAIRGVRDTQYF.

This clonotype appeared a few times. The CDR3 DNA follows: TGTGCCAGCAGTTACGAACTAGGACAGGGAACCCTAGCCAAAAACATTCAGTACTTC. This codes for CASSYELGQGTLAKNIQYF. V gene TRBV6-2 or TRBV6-3 combines with J gene TRBJ2-4, with TRBD1 matching over 8 bases. This CDR3 contains 19 residues. After removal of 2 bases from V and 0 bases from J, the junction contained 12 bases not matched to a gene. Germline CDR1 and CDR2: MNHEY and SVGEGT.

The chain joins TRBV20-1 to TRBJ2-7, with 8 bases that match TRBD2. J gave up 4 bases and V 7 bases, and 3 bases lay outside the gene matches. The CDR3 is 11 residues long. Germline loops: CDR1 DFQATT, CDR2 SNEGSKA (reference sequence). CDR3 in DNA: TGCAGTGTGGAGCGGGAGTACGAGCAGTACTTC. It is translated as CSVEREYEQYF.

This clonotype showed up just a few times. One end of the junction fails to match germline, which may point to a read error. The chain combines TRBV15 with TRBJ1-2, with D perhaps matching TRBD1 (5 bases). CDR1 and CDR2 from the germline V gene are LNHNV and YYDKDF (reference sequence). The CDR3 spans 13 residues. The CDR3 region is CATSRVGGETVHF. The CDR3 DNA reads TGTGCCACCAGCAGAGTCGGAGGGGAGACAGTCCACTTC.

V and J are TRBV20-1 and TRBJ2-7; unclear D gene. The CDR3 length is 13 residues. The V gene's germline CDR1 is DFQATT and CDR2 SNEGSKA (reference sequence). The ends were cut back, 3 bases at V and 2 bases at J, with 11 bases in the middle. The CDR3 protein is CSARSSPPYEQYF. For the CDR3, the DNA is TGCAGTGCTAGGAGCTCCCCACCCTACGAGCAGTACTTC.

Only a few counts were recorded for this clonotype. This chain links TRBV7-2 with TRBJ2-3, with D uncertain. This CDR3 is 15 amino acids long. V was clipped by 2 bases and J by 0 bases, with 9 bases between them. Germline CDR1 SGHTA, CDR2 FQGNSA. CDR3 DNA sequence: TGTGCCAGCAGCTTAAGGGCGTCTAGCACAGATACGCAGTATTTT. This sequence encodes CASSLRASSTDTQYF.

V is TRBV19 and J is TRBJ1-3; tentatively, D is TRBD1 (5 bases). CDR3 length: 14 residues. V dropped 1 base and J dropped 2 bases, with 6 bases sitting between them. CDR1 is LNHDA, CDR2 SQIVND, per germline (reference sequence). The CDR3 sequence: CASSIGQPGNTIYF. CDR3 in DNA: TGTGCCAGTAGTATAGGACAGCCTGGAAACACCATATATTTT.

The CDR3 here is CASSLGGSSGGAHKQFF. The CDR3 DNA sequence: TGTGCCAGCAGTTTAGGGGGTTCTAGCGGGGGGGCTCATAAGCAGTTCTTC. V gene TRBV12-3 or TRBV12-4 combines with J gene TRBJ2-1; 12 bases are shared with TRBD2. The ends lost 1 base at V and 11 bases at J; junction bases unmatched: 12. This CDR3 spans 17 amino acids.

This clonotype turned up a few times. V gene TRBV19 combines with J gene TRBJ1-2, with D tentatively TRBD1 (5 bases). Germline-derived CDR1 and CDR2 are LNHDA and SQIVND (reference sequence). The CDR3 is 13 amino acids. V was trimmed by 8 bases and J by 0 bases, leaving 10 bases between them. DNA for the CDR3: TGTGCCAGTGGGACTAGTTCTAACTATGGCTACACCTTC. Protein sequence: CASGTSSNYGYTF.

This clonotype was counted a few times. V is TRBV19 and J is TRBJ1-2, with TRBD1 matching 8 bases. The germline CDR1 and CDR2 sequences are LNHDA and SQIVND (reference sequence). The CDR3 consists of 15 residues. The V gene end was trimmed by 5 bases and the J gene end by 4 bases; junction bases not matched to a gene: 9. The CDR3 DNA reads TGTGCCAGTAGTCCCCCGACAGGGGATGGCTATGGCTACACCTTC. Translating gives CASSPPTGDGYGYTF.